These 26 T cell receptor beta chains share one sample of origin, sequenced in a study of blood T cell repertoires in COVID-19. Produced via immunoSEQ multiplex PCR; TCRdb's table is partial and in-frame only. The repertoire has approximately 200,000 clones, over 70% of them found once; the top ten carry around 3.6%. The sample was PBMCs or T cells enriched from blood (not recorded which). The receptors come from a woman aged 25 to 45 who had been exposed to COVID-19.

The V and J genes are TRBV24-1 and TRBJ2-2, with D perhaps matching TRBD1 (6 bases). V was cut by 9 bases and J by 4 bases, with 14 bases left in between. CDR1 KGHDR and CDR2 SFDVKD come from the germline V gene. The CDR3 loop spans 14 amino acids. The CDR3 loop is CATGGSTSTGELFF. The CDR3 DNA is TGTGCCACCGGGGGCTCAACTAGCACCGGGGAGCTGTTTTTT.

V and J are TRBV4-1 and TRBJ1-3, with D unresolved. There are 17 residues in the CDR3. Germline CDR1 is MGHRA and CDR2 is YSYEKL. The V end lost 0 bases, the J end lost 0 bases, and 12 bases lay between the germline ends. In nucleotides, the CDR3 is TGCGCCAGCAGCCAAGATCCAGGCCTCAACTCTGGAAACACCATATATTTT. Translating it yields CASSQDPGLNSGNTIYF.

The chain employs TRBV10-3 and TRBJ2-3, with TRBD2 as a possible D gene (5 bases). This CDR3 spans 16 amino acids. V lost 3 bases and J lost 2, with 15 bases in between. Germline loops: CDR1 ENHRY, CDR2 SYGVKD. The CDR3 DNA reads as TGTGCCATCAGTGACCCCCTAGCCCCCCTCACAGATACGCAGTATTTT. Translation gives CAISDPLAPLTDTQYF.

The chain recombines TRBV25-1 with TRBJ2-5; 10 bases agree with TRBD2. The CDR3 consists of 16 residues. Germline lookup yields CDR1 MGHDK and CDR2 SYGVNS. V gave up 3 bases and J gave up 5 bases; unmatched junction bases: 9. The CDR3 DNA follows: TGTGCCAGCAGTGAGTGGTCTAGCGGGAGTTGGGAGACCCAGTACTTC. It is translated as CASSEWSSGSWETQYF.

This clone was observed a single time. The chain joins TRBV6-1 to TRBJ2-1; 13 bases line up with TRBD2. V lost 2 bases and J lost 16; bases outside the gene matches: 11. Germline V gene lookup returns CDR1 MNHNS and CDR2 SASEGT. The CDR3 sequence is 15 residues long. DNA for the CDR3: TGTGCCAGCAGTGAAAGGCAGGGGGGACTAGCGGGAATATTCTTC. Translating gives CASSERQGGLAGIFF.

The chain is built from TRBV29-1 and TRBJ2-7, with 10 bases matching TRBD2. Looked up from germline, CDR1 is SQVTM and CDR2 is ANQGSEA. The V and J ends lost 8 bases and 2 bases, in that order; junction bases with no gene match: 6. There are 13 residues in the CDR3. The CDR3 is CSIRTSGTYEQYF. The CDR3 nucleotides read TGCAGCATCCGAACTAGCGGGACCTACGAGCAGTACTTC.

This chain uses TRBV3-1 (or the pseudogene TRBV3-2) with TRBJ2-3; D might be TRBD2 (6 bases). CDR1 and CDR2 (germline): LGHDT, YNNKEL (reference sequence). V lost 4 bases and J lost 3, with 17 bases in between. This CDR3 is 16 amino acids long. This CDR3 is CASSRIGPRGTDTQYF. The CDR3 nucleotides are TGTGCCAGCAGCCGGATTGGCCCCCGGGGGACAGATACGCAGTATTTT.

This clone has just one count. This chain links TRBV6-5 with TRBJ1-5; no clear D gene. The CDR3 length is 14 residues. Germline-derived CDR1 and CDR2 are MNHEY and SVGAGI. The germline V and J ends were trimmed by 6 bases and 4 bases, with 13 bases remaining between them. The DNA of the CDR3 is TGTGCCAGCAGCTCTATCAACAGTAATCAGCCCCAGCATTTT. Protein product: CASSSINSNQPQHF.

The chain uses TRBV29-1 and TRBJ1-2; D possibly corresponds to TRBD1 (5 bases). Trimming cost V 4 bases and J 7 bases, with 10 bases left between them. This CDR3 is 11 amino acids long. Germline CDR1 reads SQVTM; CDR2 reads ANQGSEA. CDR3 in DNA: TGCAGCGTTGCAGGGTGGGGTGGCTACACCTTC. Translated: CSVAGWGGYTF.

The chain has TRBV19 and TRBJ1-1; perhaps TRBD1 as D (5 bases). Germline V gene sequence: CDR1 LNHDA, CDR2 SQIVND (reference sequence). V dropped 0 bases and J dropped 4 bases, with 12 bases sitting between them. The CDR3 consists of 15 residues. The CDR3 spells CASSIDRGLLTEAFF. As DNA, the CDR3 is TGTGCCAGTAGTATAGATCGGGGGTTGCTCACTGAAGCTTTCTTT.

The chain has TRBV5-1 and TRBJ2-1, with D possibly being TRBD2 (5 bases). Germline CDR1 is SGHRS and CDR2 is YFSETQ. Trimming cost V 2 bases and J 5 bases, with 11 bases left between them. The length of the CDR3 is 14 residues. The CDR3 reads CASSFLTGNNEQFF. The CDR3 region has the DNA TGCGCCAGCAGCTTCCTGACGGGGAACAATGAGCAGTTCTTC. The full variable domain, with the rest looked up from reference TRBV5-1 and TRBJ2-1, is KAGVTQTPRYLIKTRGQQVTLSCSPISGHRSVSWYQQTPGQGLQFLFEYFSETQRNKGNFPGRFSGRQFSNSRSEMNVSTLELGDSALYLCASSFLTGNNEQFFGPGTRLTVL.

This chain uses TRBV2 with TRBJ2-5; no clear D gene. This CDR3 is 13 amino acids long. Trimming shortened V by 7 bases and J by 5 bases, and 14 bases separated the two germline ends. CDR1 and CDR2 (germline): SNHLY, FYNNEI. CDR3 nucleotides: TGTGCCAGCACACGAGAAGACGGGGAGACCCAGTACTTC. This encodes CASTREDGETQYF.

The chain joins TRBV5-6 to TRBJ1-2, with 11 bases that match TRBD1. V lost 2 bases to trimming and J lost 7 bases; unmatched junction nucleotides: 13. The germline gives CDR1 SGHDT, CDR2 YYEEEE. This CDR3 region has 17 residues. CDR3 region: CASSFIPGTGGGSGYTF. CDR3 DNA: TGTGCCAGCAGCTTTATCCCCGGGACAGGGGGAGGTAGTGGCTACACCTTC.

CDR3 DNA: TGTGCCACCAGCAGAGGGGACAGAGATAATTCACCCCTCCACTTT. Residues: CATSRGDRDNSPLHF. The chain combines TRBV15 with TRBJ1-6, with 7 nucleotides matching TRBD1. The germline V gene encodes CDR1 LNHNV and CDR2 YYDKDF (reference sequence). V shed 1 base, J shed 5 bases, and the junction held 2 bases outside the gene matches. CDR3 length: 15 residues.

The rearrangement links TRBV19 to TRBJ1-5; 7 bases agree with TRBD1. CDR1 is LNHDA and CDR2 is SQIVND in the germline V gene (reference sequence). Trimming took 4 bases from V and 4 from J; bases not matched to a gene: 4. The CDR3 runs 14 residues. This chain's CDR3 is CASSTDRVNQPQHF. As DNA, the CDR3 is TGTGCCAGTAGTACAGACAGGGTAAATCAGCCCCAGCATTTT.

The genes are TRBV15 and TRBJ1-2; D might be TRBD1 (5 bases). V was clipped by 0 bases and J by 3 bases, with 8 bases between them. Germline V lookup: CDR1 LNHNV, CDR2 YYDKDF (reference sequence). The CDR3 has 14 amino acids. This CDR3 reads CATSRDRGDYGYTF. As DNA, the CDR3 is TGTGCCACCAGCAGAGATCGGGGGGACTATGGCTACACCTTC.

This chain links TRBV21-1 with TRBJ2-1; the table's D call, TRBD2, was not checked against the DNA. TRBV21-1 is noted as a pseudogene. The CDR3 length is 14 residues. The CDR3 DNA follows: TGTGCCAGCAGCAAAGTGAAGGATTCGGAGGGGCAGTTCTTC. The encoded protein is CASSKVKDSEGQFF.

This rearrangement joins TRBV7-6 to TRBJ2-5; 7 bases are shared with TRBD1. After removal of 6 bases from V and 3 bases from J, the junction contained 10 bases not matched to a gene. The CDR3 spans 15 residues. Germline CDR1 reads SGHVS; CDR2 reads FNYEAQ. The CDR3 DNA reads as TGTGCCAGCAGTCGTTCCTCCGGGACAGAAGAGACCCAGTACTTC. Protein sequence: CASSRSSGTEETQYF.

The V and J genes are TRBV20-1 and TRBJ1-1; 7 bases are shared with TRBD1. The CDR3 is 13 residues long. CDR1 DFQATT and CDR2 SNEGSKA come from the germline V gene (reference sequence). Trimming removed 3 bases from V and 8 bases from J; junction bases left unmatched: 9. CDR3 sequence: CSASKGAGPEAFF. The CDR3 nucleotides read TGCAGTGCTAGTAAGGGGGCGGGTCCCGAAGCTTTCTTT.

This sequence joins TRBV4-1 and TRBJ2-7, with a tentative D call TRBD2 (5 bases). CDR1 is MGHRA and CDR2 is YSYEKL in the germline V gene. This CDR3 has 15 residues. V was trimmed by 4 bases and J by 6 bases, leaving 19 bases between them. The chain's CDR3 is CASSPLSGNSGEQYF. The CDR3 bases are TGCGCCAGCAGCCCTCTTTCCGGGAATAGTGGCGAGCAGTACTTC.

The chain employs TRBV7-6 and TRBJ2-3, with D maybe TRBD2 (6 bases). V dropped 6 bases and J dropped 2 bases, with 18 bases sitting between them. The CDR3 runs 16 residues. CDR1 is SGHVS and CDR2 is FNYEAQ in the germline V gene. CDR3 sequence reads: CASSPRTILPTDTQYF. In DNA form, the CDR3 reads TGTGCCAGCAGTCCTCGGACTATCCTTCCCACAGATACGCAGTATTTT.

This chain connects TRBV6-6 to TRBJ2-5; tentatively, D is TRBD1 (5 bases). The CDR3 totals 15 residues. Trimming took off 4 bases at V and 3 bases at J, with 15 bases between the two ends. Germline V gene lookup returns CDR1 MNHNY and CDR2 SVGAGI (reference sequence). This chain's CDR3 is CASSFDLGREETQYF. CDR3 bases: TGTGCCAGCAGTTTCGACCTGGGGCGCGAAGAGACCCAGTACTTC.

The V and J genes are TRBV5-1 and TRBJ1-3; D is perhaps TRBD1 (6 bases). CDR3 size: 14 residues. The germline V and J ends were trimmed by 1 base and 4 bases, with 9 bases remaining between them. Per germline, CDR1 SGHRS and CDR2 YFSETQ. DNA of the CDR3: TGCGCCAGCAGCTTGAGGGGGTCAGGAAACACCATATATTTT. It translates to CASSLRGSGNTIYF.

CDR3 bases: TGTGCCAGCAGTGAACGACTAGCGGGAGGGCCGGGAGAGCAGTACTTC. It specifies CASSERLAGGPGEQYF. The rearrangement uses TRBV6-1 and TRBJ2-7; 14 positions match TRBD2. The CDR3 runs 16 residues. The V gene end was trimmed by 2 bases and the J gene end by 7 bases; junction bases not matched to a gene: 7. CDR1 MNHNS and CDR2 SASEGT come from the germline V gene.

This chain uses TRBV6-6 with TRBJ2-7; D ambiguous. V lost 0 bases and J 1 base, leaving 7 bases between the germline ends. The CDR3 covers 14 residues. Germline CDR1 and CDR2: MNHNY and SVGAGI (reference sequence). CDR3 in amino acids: CASSYSAGSYEQYF. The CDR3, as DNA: TGTGCCAGCAGTTACTCGGCCGGGTCCTACGAGCAGTACTTC.

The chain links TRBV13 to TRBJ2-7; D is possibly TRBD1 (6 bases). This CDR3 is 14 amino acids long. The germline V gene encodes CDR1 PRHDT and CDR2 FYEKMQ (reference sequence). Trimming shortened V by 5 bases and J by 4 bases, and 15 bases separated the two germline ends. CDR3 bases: TGTGCCAGCAGCCCGGGACATGAACTTTACGAGCAGTACTTC. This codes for CASSPGHELYEQYF.